This TCR beta chain derives from a study of STAT5B mutations in CD4+ large granular lymphocyte leukemia. TCRdb's copy holds only in-frame clones and misses some; the assay was immunoSEQ multiplex PCR. The sample lists tens of thousands of clones; roughly 80% were seen once. The clonotype comes from a human donor in good health. Sequenced input: CD4+ T cells from blood buffy coats.

This CDR3 is CACEAANGWEAFF. The CDR3 DNA reads as TGTGCCTGCGAGGCCGCGAACGGTTGGGAAGCTTTCTTT. The chain recombines TRBV30 with TRBJ1-1; no reliable D call. The CDR3 sequence is 13 residues long. CDR1 GTSNPN and CDR2 SVGIG come from the germline V gene (reference sequence). V shed 6 bases and J shed 8 bases, with 19 bases lying between them.